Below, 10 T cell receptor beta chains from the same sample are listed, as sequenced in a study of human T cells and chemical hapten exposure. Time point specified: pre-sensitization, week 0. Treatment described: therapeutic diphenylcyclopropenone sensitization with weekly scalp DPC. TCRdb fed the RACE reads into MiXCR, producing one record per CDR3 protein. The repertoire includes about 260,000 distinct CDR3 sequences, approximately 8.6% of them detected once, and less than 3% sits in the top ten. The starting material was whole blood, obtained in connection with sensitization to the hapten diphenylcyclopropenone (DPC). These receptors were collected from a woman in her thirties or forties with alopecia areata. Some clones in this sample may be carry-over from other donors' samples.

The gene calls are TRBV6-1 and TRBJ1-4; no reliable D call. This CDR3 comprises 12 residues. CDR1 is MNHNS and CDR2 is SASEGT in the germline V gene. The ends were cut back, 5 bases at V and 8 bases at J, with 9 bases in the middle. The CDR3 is CASSSSTEKLFF. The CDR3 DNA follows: TGTGCCAGCAGTTCGAGCACGGAAAAACTGTTTTTT.

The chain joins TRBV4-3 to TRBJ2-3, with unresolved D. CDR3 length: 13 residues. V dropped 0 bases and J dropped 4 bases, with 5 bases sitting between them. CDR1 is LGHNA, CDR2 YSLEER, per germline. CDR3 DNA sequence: TGCGCCAGCAGCCAAGATCCCCCAGATACGCAGTATTTT. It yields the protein CASSQDPPDTQYF.

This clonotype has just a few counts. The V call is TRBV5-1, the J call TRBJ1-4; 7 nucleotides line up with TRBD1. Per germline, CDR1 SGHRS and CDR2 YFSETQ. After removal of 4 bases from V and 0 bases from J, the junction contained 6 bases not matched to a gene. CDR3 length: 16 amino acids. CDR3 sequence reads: CASSPGQATTNEKLFF. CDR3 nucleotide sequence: TGCGCCAGCAGCCCCGGACAGGCCACAACTAATGAAAAACTGTTTTTT.

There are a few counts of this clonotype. DNA of the CDR3: TGCGCCAGCAGCCCGATAGCGGGACCTTCCTACGAGCAGTACTTC. Its protein product is CASSPIAGPSYEQYF. V usage is TRBV5-1 and J usage is TRBJ2-7, with 8 positions matching TRBD2. Trimming removed 4 bases from V and 1 base from J; junction bases left unmatched: 7. This CDR3 contains 15 residues. CDR1 SGHRS and CDR2 YFSETQ come from the germline V gene.

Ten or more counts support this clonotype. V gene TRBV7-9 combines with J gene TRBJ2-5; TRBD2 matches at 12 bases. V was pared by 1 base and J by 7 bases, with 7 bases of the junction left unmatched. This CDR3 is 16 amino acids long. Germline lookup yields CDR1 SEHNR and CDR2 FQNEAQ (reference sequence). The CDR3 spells CASSLGLAGEDATQYF. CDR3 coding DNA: TGTGCCAGCAGCTTAGGACTAGCGGGAGAGGATGCGACCCAGTACTTC.

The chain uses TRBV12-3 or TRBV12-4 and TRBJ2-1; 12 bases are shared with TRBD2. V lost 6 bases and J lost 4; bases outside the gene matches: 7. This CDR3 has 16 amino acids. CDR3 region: CASRVIGTSGYNEQFF. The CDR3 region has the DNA TGTGCCAGCAGGGTGATTGGGACTAGCGGGTACAATGAGCAGTTCTTC.

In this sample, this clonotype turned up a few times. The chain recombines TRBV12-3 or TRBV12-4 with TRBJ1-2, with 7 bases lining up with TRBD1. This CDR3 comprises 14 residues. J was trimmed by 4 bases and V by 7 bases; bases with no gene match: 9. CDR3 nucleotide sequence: TGTGCCAGCAAAGTGGGACAGTCGGCCTATGGCTACACCTTC. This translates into CASKVGQSAYGYTF.

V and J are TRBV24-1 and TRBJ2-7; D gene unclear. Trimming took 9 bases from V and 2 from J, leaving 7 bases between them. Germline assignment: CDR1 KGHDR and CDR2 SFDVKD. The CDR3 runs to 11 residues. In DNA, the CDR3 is TGTGCCACCGCAGATGCCTACGAGCAGTACTTC. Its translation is CATADAYEQYF.

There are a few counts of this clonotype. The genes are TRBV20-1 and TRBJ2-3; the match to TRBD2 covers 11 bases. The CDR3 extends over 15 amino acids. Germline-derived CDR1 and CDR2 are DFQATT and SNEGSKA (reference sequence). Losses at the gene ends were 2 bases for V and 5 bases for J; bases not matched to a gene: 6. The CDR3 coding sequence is TGCAGTGCTAGACTACTAGCGGGAGTAGGAGATACGCAGTATTTT. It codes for CSARLLAGVGDTQYF.

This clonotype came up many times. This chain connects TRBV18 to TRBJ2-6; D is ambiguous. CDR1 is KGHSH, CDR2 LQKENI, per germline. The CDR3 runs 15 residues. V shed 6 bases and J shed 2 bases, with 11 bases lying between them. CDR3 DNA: TGTGCCAGCTCTTCGGCGGTGGCTGGGGCCAACGTCCTGACTTTC. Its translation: CASSSAVAGANVLTF.